This T cell receptor beta chain was documented in a study of HIV-infected patients and healthy controls. Study observations and caveats: HIV-infected patients shared fewer CDR3 sequences between individuals than healthy controls.

This clonotype was recorded only once. The target antigen is unknown. A single base separates this from a much larger clone, so it may be a read error. Alpha and beta constant-region primers primed reverse transcription of around 500 ng RNA. Separate chain-specific third strand synthesis with multiplexing indices produced the alpha and beta libraries. TCRdb re-analysed the 5' RACE reads in MiXCR, keeping a single row per CDR3 protein. The table includes about 14,000 distinct CDR3 sequences, 10% to 15% detected once. Follow-up blood was drawn about 14 weeks, roughly three months, after antiretroviral therapy began. The repertoire came from unfractionated whole blood and reflected all unsorted peripheral T cells. Peripheral blood, 2 to 2.5 ml, was drawn for RNA extraction. Germline CDR1 is SGHRS and CDR2 is YFSETQ. This CDR3 contains 15 residues.

The rearrangement joins TRBV5-1 to TRBJ1-1, with D possibly TRBD1 on 6 matching bases. The TCR was taken from an adult with HIV infection. The donor label of this sample is uncertain. Sequences were derived from blood, sampled during antiretroviral therapy. This CDR3 is CASSIEEGGDTEDFF. The CDR3 DNA follows: TGCGCCAGCAGCATTGAGGAGGGGGGTGACACTGAAGATTTCTTT.